This TCR beta chain was captured in a study of cytomegalovirus exposure and HLA in healthy donors. Overall study: According to later analysis, the same platform produced the roughly 120 validation and several hundred first-cohort repertoires.

Study observations and caveats: The listing of 150 to 200 TCR beta chains classed them as cytomegalovirus-associated.

On this clone itself: Its antigen is not known.

Using immunoSEQ multiplex PCR, the repertoire was profiled, and TCRdb retains in-frame clones only, with some absent. Found here are around 75,000 clones, around four fifths of them singletons; the top ten hold about 3%. The ends lost 6 bases at V and 4 bases at J; junction bases unmatched: 7. The length of the CDR3 is 14 residues. CDR1 and CDR2 (germline): MNHEY, SMNVEV (reference sequence). The sample consisted of PBMCs. This TCR came from a young man in good health and CMV-seronegative. V is TRBV27 and J is TRBJ1-1; 8 nucleotides line up with TRBD1. CDR3 nucleotides: TGTGCCAGCAGCCGGACAGGGCTCGGCACTGAAGCTTTCTTT. Encoded protein: CASSRTGLGTEAFF.